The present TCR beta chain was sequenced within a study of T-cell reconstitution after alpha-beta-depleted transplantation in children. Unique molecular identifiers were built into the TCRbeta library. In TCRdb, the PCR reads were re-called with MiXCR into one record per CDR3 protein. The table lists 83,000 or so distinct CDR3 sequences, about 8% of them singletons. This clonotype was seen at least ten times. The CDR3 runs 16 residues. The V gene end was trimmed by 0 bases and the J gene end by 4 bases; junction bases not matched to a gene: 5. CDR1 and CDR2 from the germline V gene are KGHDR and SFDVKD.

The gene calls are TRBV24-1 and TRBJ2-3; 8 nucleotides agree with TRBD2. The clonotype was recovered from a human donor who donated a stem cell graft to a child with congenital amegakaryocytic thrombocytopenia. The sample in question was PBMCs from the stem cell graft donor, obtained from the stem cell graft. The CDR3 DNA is TGTGCCACCAGTGATTTGGGCGGGAGGACCCCAGATACGCAGTATTTT. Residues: CATSDLGGRTPDTQYF.